This T cell receptor beta chain appears in the sequencing data of a study of response to subunit inactivated influenza vaccine. Study conclusions and caveats: There was a suggestion from the authors that each seasonal influenza vaccination recruits few new T cells.

TCRdb called the RT-PCR reads again in MiXCR, with one record for every CDR3 protein. Of about 780,000 distinct CDR3 sequences detected, less than 20% appear once; the ten largest clones hold 11%. There are a few counts of this clonotype. Its antigen is currently unknown. This sequence was found in a man aged 50-59 years who received an inactivated influenza vaccine. The specimen was PBMCs from blood, collected about 5 days after vaccination.

CDR3 in amino acids: CASSRRETSYEQYF. CDR3 bases: TGTGCCAGCAGTCGGCGGGAGACTTCCTACGAGCAGTACTTC. The gene calls are TRBV7-8 and TRBJ2-7, with TRBD2 matching 7 bases. The germline gives CDR1 SGHVS, CDR2 FQNEAQ. The CDR3 is made up of 14 amino acids. After removal of 6 bases from V and 1 base from J, the junction contained 6 bases not matched to a gene.